This record looks at one TCR beta chain sequence and its context. The data originate from a study of control samples from healthy donors and cancer patients. The protocol was immunoSEQ multiplex PCR, while the TCRdb copy is restricted to in-frame clones and leaves out a portion. The sample lists some 100,000 clones, 90% occurring once. This CDR3 spans 15 amino acids. Germline CDR1 and CDR2: LGHNT and FRNRAP. Trimming took 1 base from V and 1 from J; bases not matched to a gene: 3. The J gene is TRBJ2-7, the V gene TRBV12-5, with 8 bases fitting TRBD1. The sample comprised blood. The receptor comes from a human donor in good health. The donor label of this sample is uncertain. CDR3: CASGLGGQGSYEQYF. As DNA, the CDR3 is TGTGCTAGTGGTTTGGGAGGACAGGGATCCTACGAGCAGTACTTC.